The 4 T cell receptor beta chains below come from one sample, sequenced in a study of T-cell memory formation after mild COVID-19. MiXCR, applied by TCRdb to the 5' RACE reads, yields one record per CDR3 protein. The data contain around 200,000 distinct CDR3 sequences, around a fifth of them singletons. Specimen: PBMCs or a T cell subset sorted from them (not recorded which). The receptors here all came from an adult woman who had mild COVID-19 (a few samples of this study predate the infection). Cell type and time point are not known.

This clonotype came up a few times. The CDR3 DNA sequence: TGTGCCAGCAGCCAGTATCTAGCAGGGAACACTGAAGCTTTCTTT. Its protein is CASSQYLAGNTEAFF. The chain couples TRBV4-2 to TRBJ1-1; D not resolved. CDR3 length: 15 amino acids. CDR1 is LGHNA and CDR2 is YNFKEQ in the germline V gene. Trimming cost V 3 bases and J 1 base, with 12 bases left between them.

J is TRBJ2-7 and V is TRBV7-2, with D unresolved. The CDR3 extends over 14 amino acids. CDR1 is SGHTA, CDR2 FQGNSA, per germline. The V end was cut by 1 base, the J end by 0 bases, with 7 bases between. CDR3 sequence (DNA): TGTGCCAGCAGCTTAGTTCTCGACTCCTACGAGCAGTACTTC. Residues: CASSLVLDSYEQYF.

This clonotype has only a few counts. This chain connects TRBV7-9 to TRBJ1-2, with 9 bases aligning to TRBD1. Germline lookup yields CDR1 SEHNR and CDR2 FQNEAQ (reference sequence). CDR3 length equals 11 residues. V gave up 4 bases and J gave up 13 bases; unmatched junction bases: 4. The CDR3 protein is CASSSGQGCTF. The CDR3 region has the DNA TGTGCCAGCAGCTCTGGACAGGGGTGCACCTTC.

The chain has TRBV30 and TRBJ1-1, with D uncertain. The CDR3 length is 13 residues. V lost 2 bases and J 1 base, leaving 8 bases between the germline ends. Germline V gene lookup returns CDR1 GTSNPN and CDR2 SVGIG (reference sequence). The CDR3 DNA sequence: TGTGCCTGGAGTACAGATTCGAACACTGAAGCTTTCTTT. This translates into CAWSTDSNTEAFF.